This is a list of T cell receptor beta chains from one sample in a study of T cells in Graves' hyperthyroidism and ophthalmopathy. Using its own MiXCR run on the multiplex PCR reads, TCRdb lists one record per CDR3 protein. The table has approximately 600,000 distinct CDR3 sequences, approximately 15% seen once; the top ten hold roughly 4.3%. Input material: blood. All receptors derive from a woman between 40 and 50 years old with Graves' ophthalmopathy. The CDR3 runs from the conserved cysteine through the conserved F or W. The D gene is left open where the match is weak.

d_call v_call cdr3_aa
TRBD2 TRBV7-2 CASSPQREGRKTQYF
- TRBV6-1 CASSLAPIDEQYF
- TRBV20-1 CSARRFLANLGSYEQYF
- TRBV7-6 CASSLVWGSGAFF
- TRBV5-1 CASSTGHTEETQYF
- TRBV7-8 CASSFSKSGYTF
- TRBV7-2 CASSLAGDSHEQYF
TRBD1 TRBV2 CASRHMTGRGLLAQHF
- TRBV6-1 CASSEEQGPYGYTF
- TRBV29-1 CSVVLATGPRSPQHF
- TRBV29-1 CSVELPYGYTF
TRBD1 TRBV7-3 CASSYTGGEETQYF
- TRBV12-3/TRBV12-4 CASSLRWTKNNQPQHF
- TRBV3-1 CASSPRVWDQALDEQYF
TRBD1 TRBV28 CASSLGAHRGLSYEQYF
- TRBV5-1 CASSLRYGASMNTEAFF
- TRBV28 CASSSGPGVNTEAFF
TRBD2 TRBV11-2 CASSLGTSAYNEQFF
- TRBV9 CASSVAGSNYGYTF
- TRBV29-1 CSVRGRPYEQYF
TRBD1 TRBV11-3 CASSLEGQGWAGEQYF
- TRBV7-9 CAIDRSYEQYF
- TRBV29-1 CSVAQGRVSEQYF
- TRBV19 CASSINRENTGELFF
- TRBV5-1 CASSLNLETEAFF
- TRBV12-3/TRBV12-4 CASSLRQSEEQYF
TRBD1 TRBV7-8 CASSSRTGMNEQFF
TRBD1 TRBV11-2 CASSLEVGGLSYEQYF
TRBD2 TRBV10-3 CAISESLAGDWETQYF
TRBD2 TRBV6-2/TRBV6-3 CASSDIAGGGNIQYF
TRBD1 TRBV4-2 CASSLTGGLSTEAFF
- TRBV15 CATSRDEAGEETQYF
- TRBV6-2/TRBV6-3 CASSYFKVGQTAFF
TRBD1 TRBV28 CASSPGQVVAEAFF
TRBD2 TRBV12-3/TRBV12-4 CATLGGSGSRGTGELFF
- TRBV12-5 CASGRSDTNTEAFF
TRBD2 TRBV2 CATSGTSVNTGELFF
- TRBV10-3 CAIRGPLGGTEAFF
- TRBV10-3 CATSGVAGRDYGYTF
- TRBV7-2 CASSLDAAYTEAFF
- TRBV19 CASSIGDWSNQPQHF
- TRBV27 CASSLLLGSEAFF
- TRBV28 CASSTWALGKSGANVLTF
TRBD2 TRBV18 CASSPPVASGNTGELFF